Sequencing of this T cell receptor beta chain was carried out in a study of cytotoxic CD8 clonotypes in ibrutinib-treated CLL. Regarding the study as a whole: Exceeding age-matched healthy donors, baseline clonality also tracked the counts of circulating CD8+ T cells. Clonality went up at the time of ibrutinib response, stayed stable in sustained remission, and later dropped back toward its baseline level at progression. In sustained-remission versus progressing patients, sampling times differed.

Method: immunoSEQ multiplex PCR; TCRdb's copy keeps in-frame clones and lacks some. Found here are some 200,000 clones, around 70% of them singletons; the top ten hold about an eighth. As concerns this clone: What it binds is not known.

The sample here was PBMCs, taken after 24 months of ibrutinib treatment. The receptor was derived from a human donor with chronic lymphocytic leukemia.

The CDR3 spells CASSIPGQLGNTEAFF. CDR3 nucleotides: TGTGCCAGTAGTATCCCGGGACAGCTGGGGAACACTGAAGCTTTCTTT. The chain employs TRBV19 and TRBJ1-1, with 7 nucleotides matching TRBD1. CDR3 size: 16 residues. CDR1 is LNHDA and CDR2 is SQIVND in the germline V gene (reference sequence). V shed 3 bases, J shed 1 base, and the junction held 8 bases outside the gene matches.